Reported below is one T cell receptor beta chain. This entry comes from a study of blood T cell repertoires in COVID-19. Study-level information: The analysed material was cDNA or gDNA that came from T cells, B-cell-depleted T cells, or PBMCs.

The method was immunoSEQ multiplex PCR; TCRdb's version includes in-frame clones alone and lacks a portion of them. The sample has a few hundred thousand clones, approximately 83% seen once. Looked up from germline, CDR1 is LGHNA and CDR2 is YSLEER. This CDR3 is built from 15 residues. J lost 4 bases, V lost 1 base, and 4 bases had no gene match. Cohorts were based on clinical histories the participants reported. The chain has TRBV4-3 and TRBJ2-4; 7 bases map to TRBD2. Sequenced material: PBMCs or T cells enriched from blood (not recorded which). The source of this sequence is a woman aged 40 to 50 with acute COVID-19. This chain's CDR3 is CASSQGSSGKNIQYF. CDR3 DNA sequence: TGCGCCAGCAGCCAAGGGTCTAGCGGAAAAAACATTCAGTACTTC.